A single count supports the clone carrying this TCR beta chain. The data were obtained in a study of blood T cell repertoires in COVID-19. Germline V CDR1 and CDR2: SGDLS, YYNGEE. The CDR3 has 18 residues. V dropped 0 bases and J dropped 7; count of bases not matched to a gene: 8. Authors' analysis steps: Amplified reference gene primers provided the basis for estimating nucleated cell counts. Sequencing was performed with immunoSEQ multiplex PCR; in TCRdb, only in-frame clones are kept and a portion is missing. The V and J calls and clone size are taken from that table; D and trimming were inferred from the DNA. The repertoire holds approximately 98,000 clones, with around 64% as singletons.

Sequencing was carried out using peripheral blood. The V and J genes are TRBV9 and TRBJ1-6, with 12 bases identical to TRBD1. The receptor was isolated from a woman between 40 and 50 years old with acute or convalescent COVID-19. CDR3 bases: TGTGCCAGCAGCGTAGGAGGGACAGGGGGCACCCTAAATTCACCCCTCCACTTT. Translating it yields CASSVGGTGGTLNSPLHF.